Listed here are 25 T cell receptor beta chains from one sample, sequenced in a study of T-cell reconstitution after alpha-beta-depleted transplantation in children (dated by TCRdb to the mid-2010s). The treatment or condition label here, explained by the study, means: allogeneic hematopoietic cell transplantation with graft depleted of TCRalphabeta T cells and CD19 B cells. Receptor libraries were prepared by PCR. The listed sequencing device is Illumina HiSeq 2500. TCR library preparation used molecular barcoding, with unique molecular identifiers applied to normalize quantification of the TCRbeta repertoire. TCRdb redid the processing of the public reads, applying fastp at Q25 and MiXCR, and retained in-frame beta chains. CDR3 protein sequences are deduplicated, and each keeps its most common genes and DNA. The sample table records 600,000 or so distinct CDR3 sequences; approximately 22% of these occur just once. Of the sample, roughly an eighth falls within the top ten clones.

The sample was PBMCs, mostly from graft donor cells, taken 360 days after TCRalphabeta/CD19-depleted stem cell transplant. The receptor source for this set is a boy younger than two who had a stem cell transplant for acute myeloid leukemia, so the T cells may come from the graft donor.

CDR3 protein: CSARGLALPADTQYF. In DNA, the CDR3 is TGCAGTGCTAGAGGGCTAGCGTTGCCGGCAGATACGCAGTATTTT. The V call is TRBV20-1, the J call TRBJ2-3; D possibly corresponds to TRBD2 (6 bases). Germline loops: CDR1 DFQATT, CDR2 SNEGSKA (reference sequence). Trimming cost V 1 base and J 4 bases, with 15 bases left between them. The CDR3 is 15 amino acids.

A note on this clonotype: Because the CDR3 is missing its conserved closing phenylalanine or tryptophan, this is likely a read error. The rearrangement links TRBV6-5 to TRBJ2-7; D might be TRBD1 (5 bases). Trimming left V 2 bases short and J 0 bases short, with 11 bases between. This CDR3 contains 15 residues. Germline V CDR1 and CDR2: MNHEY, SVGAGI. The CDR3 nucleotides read TGTGCCAGCAGTTACCCCCTAGACAGCTCCTACGAGCAGTACTTG. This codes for CASSYPLDSSYEQYL.

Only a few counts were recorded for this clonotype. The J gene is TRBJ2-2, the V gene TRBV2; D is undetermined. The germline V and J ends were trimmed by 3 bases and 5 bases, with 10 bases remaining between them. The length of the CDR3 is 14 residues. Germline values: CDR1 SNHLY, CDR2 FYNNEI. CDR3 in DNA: TGTGCCAGCAGTGACTGGGTTCGGACCGGGGAGCTGTTTTTT. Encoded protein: CASSDWVRTGELFF.

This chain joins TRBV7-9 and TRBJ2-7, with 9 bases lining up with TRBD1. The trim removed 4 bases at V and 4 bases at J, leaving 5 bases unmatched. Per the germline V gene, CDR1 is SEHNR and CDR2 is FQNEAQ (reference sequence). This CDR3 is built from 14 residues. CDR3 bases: TGTGCCAGCAGCTCCGGACAGGGGACATACGAGCAGTACGTC. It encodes CASSSGQGTYEQYV.

This chain's CDR3 is CASSSLTSGQETQYF. The CDR3 DNA is TGTGCCAGCAGCTCCCTGACTAGCGGCCAAGAGACCCAGTACTTC. The chain joins TRBV5-6 to TRBJ2-5; TRBD2 matches at 9 bases. Germline values: CDR1 SGHDT, CDR2 YYEEEE. The J segment lost 1 base and the V segment lost 3 bases, leaving 4 bases of the junction unmatched. This CDR3 is 15 amino acids long.

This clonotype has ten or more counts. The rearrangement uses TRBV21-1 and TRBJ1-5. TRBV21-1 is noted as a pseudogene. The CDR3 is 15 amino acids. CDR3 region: CASSKVHTVYQPQHF. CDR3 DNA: TGTGCCAGCAGCAAAGTACACACCGTCTATCAGCCCCAGCATTTT.

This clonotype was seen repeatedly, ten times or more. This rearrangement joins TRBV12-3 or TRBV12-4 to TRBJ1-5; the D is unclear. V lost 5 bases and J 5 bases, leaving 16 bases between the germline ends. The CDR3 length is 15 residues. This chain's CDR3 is CASSPGRVGDQPQHF. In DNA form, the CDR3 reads TGTGCCAGCAGTCCGGGCCGCGTAGGTGATCAGCCCCAGCATTTT.

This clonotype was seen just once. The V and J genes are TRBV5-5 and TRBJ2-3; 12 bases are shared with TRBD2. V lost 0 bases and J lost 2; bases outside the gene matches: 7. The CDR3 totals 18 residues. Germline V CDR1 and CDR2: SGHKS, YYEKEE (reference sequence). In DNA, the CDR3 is TGTGCCAGCAGCTTGGAGTGGGCTAGCGGGGGGGACACAGATACGCAGTATTTT. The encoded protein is CASSLEWASGGDTDTQYF.

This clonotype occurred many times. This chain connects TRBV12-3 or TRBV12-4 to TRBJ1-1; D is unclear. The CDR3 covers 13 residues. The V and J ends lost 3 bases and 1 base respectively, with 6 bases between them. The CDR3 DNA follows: TGTGCCAGCAGTTTCAGTGGGAACACTGAAGCTTTCTTT. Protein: CASSFSGNTEAFF.

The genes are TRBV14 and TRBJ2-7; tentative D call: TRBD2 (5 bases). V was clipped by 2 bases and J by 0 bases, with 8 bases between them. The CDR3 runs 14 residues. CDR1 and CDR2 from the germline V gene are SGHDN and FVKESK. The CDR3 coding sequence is TGTGCCAGCAGCCAATGGACTGACTCCTACGAGCAGTACTTC. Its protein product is CASSQWTDSYEQYF.

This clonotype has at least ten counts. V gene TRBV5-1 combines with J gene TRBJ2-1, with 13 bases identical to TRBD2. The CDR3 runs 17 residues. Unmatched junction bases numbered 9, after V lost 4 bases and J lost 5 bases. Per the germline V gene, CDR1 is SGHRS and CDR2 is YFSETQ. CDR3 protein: CASSLTSGGALNNEQFF. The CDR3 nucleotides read TGCGCCAGCAGCCTTACTAGCGGGGGGGCTCTTAACAATGAGCAGTTCTTC.

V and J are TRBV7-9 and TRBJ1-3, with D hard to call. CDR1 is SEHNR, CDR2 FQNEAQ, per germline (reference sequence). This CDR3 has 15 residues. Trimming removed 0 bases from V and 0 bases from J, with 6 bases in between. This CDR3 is CASSLATLSGNTIYF. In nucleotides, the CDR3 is TGTGCCAGCAGCTTAGCCACCCTCTCTGGAAACACCATATATTTT.

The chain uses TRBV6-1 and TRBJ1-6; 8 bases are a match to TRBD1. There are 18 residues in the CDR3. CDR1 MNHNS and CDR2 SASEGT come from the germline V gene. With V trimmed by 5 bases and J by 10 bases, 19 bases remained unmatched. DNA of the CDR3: TGTGCCAGCAGTCAGCCCCTCCCCGGGACAGGAACCCTATCACCCCTCCACTTT. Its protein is CASSQPLPGTGTLSPLHF.

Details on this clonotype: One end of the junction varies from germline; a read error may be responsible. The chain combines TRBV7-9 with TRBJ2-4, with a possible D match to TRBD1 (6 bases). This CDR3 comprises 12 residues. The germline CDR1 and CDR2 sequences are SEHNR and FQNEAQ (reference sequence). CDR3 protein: CASSLATGPRVF. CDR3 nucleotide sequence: TGTGCCAGCAGCTTAGCTACAGGGCCGCGAGTTTTC.

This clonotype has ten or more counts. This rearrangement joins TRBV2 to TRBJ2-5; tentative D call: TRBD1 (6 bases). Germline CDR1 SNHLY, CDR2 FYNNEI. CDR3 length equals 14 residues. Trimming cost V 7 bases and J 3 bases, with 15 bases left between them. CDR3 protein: CASMYRVGEETQYF. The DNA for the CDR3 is TGTGCCAGCATGTACAGGGTGGGGGAAGAGACCCAGTACTTC.

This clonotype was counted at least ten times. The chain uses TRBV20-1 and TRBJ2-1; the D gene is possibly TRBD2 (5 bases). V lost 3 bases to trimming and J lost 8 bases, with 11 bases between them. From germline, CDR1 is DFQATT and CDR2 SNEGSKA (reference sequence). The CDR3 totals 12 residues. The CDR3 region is CSASEGFDEQFF. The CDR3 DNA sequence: TGCAGTGCTAGCGAGGGATTCGATGAGCAGTTCTTC.

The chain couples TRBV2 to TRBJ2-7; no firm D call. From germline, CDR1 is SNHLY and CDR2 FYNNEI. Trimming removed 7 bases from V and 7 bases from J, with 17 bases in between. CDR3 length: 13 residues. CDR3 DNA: TGTGCCAGCAAGTTGGAGCTTGCTACGGAGCAGTACGTC. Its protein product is CASKLELATEQYV.

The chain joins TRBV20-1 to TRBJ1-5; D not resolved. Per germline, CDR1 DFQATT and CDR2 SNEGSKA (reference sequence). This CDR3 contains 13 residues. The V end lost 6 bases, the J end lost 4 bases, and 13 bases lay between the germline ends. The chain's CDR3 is CSARTMGNQPQHF. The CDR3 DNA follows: TGCAGTGCCCGGACCATGGGGAATCAGCCCCAGCATTTT.

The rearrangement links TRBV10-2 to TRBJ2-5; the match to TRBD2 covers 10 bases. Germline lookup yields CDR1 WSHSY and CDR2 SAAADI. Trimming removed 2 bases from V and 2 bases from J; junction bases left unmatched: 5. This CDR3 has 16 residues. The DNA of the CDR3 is TGCGCCAGCAGTGAGCCCCTAGCGGGGGAACAAGAGACCCAGTACTTC. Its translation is CASSEPLAGEQETQYF.

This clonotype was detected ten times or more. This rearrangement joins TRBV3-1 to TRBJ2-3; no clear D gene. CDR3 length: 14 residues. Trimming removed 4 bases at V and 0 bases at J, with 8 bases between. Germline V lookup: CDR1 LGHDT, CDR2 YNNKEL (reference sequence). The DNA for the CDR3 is TGTGCCAGCAGCCGGCCTTCTAGCACAGATACGCAGTATTTT. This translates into CASSRPSSTDTQYF.

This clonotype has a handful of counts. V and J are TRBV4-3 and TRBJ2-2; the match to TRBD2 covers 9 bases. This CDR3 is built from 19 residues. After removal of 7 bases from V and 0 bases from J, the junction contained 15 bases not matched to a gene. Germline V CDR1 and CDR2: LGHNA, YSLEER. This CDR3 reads CASNLRWVSGGANTGELFF. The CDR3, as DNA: TGCGCCAGCAACTTACGATGGGTTAGCGGGGGCGCGAACACCGGGGAGCTGTTTTTT.

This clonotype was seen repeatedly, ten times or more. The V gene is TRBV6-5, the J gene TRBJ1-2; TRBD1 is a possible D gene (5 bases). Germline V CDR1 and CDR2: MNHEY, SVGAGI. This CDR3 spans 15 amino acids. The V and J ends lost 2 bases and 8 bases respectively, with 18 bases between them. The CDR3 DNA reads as TGTGCCAGCAGTTACCCCGGGGCGGGATGGAAGGGCTACACCTTC. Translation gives CASSYPGAGWKGYTF.

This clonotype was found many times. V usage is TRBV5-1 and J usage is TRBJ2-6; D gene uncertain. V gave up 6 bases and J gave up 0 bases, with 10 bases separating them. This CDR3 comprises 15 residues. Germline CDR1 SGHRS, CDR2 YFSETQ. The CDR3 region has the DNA TGCGCCAGCAAAAGGGCGAGCTCTGGGGCCAACGTCCTGACTTTC. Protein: CASKRASSGANVLTF. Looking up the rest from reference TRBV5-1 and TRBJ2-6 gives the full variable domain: KAGVTQTPRYLIKTRGQQVTLSCSPISGHRSVSWYQQTPGQGLQFLFEYFSETQRNKGNFPGRFSGRQFSNSRSEMNVSTLELGDSALYLCASKRASSGANVLTFGAGSRLTVL.

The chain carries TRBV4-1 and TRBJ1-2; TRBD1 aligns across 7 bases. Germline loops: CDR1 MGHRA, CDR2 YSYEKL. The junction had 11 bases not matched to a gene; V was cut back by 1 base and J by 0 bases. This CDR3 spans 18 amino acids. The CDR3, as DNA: TGCGCCAGCAGCCAAGTCGAACACAGGGGACTTTCTAACTATGGCTACACCTTC. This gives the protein CASSQVEHRGLSNYGYTF.

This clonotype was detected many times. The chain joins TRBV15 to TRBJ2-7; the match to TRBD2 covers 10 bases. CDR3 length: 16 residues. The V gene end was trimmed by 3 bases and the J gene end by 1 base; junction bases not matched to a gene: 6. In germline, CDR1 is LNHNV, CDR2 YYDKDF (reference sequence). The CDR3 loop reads CATSSGRAGGSYEQYV. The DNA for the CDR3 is TGTGCCACCAGCAGCGGCCGAGCGGGGGGGTCCTACGAGCAGTACGTC.